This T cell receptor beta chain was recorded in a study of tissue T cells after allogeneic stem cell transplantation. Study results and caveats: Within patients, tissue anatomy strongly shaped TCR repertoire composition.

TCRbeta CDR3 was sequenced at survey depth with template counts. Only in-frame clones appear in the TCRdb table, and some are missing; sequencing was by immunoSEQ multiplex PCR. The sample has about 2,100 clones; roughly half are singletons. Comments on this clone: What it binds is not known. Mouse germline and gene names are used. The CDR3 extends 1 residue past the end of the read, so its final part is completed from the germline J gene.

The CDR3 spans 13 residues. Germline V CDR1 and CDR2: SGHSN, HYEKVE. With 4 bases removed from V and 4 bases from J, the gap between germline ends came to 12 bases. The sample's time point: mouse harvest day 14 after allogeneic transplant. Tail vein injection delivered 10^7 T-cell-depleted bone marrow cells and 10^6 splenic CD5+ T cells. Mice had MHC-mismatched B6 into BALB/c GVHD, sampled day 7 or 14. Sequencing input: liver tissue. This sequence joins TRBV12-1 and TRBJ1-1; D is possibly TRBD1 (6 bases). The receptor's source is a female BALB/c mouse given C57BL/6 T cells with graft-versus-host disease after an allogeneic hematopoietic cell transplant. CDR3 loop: CASSPHRVTEVFF. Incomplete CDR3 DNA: TGTGCCAGCTCGCCTCACAGGGTCACAGAAGTCTTC.